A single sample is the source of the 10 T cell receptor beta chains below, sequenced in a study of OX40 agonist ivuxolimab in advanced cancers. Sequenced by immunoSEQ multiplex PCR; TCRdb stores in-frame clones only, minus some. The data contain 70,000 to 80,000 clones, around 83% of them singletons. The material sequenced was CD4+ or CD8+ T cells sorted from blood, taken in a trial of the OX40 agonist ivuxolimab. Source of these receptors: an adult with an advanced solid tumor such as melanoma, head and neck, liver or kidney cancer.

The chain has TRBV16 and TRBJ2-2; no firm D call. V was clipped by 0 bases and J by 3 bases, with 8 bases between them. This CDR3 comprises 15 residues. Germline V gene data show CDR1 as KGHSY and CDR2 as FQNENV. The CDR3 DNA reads TGTGCCAGCAGCCAATCGAGACTGCACACCGGGGAGCTGTTTTTT. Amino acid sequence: CASSQSRLHTGELFF.

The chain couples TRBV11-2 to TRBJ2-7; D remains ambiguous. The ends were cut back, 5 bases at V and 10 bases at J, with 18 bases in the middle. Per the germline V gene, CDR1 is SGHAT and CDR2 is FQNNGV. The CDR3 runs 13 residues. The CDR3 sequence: CASSLPQVTRQYF. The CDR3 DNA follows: TGTGCCAGCAGCCTCCCGCAGGTTACGAGACAGTACTTC. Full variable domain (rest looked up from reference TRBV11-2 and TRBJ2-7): EAGVAQSPRYKIIEKRQSVAFWCNPISGHATLYWYQQILGQGPKLLIQFQNNGVVDDSQLPKDRFSAERLKGVDSTLKIQPAKLEDSAVYLCASSLPQVTRQYFGPGTRLTVT.

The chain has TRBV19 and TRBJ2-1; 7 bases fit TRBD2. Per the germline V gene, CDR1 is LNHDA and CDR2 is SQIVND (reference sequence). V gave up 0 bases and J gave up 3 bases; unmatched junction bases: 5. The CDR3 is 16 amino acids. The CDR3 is CASSIEVQRGYNEQFF. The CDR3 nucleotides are TGTGCCAGTAGTATAGAGGTACAGCGGGGCTACAATGAGCAGTTCTTC.

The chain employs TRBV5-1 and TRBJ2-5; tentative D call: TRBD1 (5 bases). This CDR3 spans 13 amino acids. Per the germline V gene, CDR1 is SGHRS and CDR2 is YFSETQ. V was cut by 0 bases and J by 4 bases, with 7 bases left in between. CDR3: CASSLAQGETQYF. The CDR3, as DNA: TGCGCCAGCAGCTTGGCCCAGGGAGAGACCCAGTACTTC. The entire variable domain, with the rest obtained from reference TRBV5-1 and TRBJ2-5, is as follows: KAGVTQTPRYLIKTRGQQVTLSCSPISGHRSVSWYQQTPGQGLQFLFEYFSETQRNKGNFPGRFSGRQFSNSRSEMNVSTLELGDSALYLCASSLAQGETQYFGPGTRLLVL.

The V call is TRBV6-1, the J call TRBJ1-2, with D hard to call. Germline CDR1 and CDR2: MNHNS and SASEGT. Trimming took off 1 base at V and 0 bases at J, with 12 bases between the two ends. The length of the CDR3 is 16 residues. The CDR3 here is CASSEDGQLTNYGYTF. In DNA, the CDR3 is TGTGCCAGCAGTGAAGACGGGCAGCTGACTAACTATGGCTACACCTTC.

In nucleotides, the CDR3 is TGTGCCAGCAGCTCAATATCAGGGGGCGTTCAGGAGACCCAGTACTTC. It is translated as CASSSISGGVQETQYF. The chain joins TRBV11-2 to TRBJ2-5; 8 positions match TRBD1. The germline CDR1 and CDR2 sequences are SGHAT and FQNNGV. Trimming cost V 4 bases and J 5 bases; bases outside gene matches: 12. The CDR3 runs to 16 residues.

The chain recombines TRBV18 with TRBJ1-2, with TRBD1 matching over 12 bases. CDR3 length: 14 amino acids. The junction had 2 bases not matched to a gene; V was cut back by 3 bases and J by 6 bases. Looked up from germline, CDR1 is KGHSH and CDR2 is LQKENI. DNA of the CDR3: TGTGCCAGCTCACCGGGACAGGGGGCGAATGGCTACACCTTC. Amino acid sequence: CASSPGQGANGYTF.

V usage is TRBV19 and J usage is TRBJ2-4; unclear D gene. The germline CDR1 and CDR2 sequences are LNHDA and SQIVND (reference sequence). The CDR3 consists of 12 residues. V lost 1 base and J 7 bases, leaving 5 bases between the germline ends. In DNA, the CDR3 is TGTGCCAGTAGTATAGGGGCCAACATTCAGTACTTC. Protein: CASSIGANIQYF. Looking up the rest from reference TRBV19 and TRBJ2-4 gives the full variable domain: DGGITQSPKYLFRKEGQNVTLSCEQNLNHDAMYWYRQDPGQGLRLIYYSQIVNDFQKGDIAEGYSVSREKKESFPLTVTSAQKNPTAFYLCASSIGANIQYFGAGTRLSVL.

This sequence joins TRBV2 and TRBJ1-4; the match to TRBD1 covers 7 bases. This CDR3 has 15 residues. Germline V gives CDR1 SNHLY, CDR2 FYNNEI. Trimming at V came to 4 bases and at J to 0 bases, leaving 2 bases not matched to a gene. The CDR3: CASSGGTATNEKLFF. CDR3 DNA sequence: TGTGCCAGCAGTGGGGGGACAGCAACTAATGAAAAACTGTTTTTT. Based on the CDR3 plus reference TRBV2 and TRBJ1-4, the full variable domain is EPEVTQTPSHQVTQMGQEVILRCVPISNHLYFYWYRQILGQKVEFLVSFYNNEISEKSEIFDDQFSVERPDGSNFTLKIRSTKLEDSAMYFCASSGGTATNEKLFFGSGTQLSVL.

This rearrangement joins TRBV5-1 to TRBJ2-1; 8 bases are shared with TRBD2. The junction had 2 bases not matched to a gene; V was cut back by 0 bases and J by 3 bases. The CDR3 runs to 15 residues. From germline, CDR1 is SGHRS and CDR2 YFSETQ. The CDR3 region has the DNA TGCGCCAGCAGCTTGGGACTAGCGTTCTACAATGAGCAGTTCTTC. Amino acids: CASSLGLAFYNEQFF.